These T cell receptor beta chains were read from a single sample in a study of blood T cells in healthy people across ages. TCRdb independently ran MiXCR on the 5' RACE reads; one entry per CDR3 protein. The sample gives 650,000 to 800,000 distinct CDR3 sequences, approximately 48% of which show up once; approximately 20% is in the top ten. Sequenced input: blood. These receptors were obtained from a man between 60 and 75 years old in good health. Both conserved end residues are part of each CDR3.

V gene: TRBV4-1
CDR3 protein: CASSQVSGGISEQFF

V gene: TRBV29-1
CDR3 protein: CSVFTGGGNQPQHF

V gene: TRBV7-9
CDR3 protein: CASTPGGIGTEAFF

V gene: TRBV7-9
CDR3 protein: CASSRQGDRKTDTQYF

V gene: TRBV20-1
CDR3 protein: CSAPGLAKNTQYF

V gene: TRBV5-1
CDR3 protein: CASRVDRVSSTDTQYF

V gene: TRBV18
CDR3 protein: CASSPQTQDTQYF

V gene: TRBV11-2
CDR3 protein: CASSSRQSMNTEAFF

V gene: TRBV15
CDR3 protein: CATSKGQQETQYF

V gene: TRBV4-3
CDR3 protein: CASSQGQGPYNEQYF

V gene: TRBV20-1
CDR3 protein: CSARIGQYNSPLHF

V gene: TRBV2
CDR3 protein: CASTSRQGGQETQYF

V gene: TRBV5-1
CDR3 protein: CASSPDPGQGAQETQYF

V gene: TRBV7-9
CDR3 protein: CASSPGGSALHF

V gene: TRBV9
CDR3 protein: CASSTRNGTSGTGELFF

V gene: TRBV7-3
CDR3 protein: CASSLSGGAMNEQFF

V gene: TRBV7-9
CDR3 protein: CASSLGGPGPPSEQYF

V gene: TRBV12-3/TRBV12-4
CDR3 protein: CASSLRDGPHEQYF

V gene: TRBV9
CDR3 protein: CASSVTGQDYQPQHF

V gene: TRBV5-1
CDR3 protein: CASSLRTEQKEQYF

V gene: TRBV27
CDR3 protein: CASSARQDIANQPQHF

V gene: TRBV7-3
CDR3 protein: CASSPGGTGGGKQYF

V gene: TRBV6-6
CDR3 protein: CASSQGAGQGSTEAFF

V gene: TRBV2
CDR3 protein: CASSDGMGNTEAFF

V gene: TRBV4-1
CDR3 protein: CASSRSGTGRYEQYF

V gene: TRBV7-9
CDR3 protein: CASTGPGGRGYTF

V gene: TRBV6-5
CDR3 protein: CASSYTGGPRYEQYF

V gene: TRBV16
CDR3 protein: CASSQLGKPQHF

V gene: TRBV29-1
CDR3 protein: CSAGTGREKLFF

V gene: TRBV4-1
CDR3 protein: CASSQALGTGELFF

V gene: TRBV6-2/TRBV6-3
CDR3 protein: CASRVHGGNEQFF

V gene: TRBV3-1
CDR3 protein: CASSYPGRTFF

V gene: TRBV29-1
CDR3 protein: CSAMTAGDEQFF

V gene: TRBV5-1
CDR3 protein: CASSSVHGGAYNEQFF

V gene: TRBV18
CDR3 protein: CASSPTGTDYQPQHF

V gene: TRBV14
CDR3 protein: CASSREPNEQYF

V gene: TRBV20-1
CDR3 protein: CSVDKNTEAFF

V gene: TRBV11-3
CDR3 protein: CASSSGTPGFAAFF

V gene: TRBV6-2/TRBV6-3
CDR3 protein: CASSTYRGTNYGYTF

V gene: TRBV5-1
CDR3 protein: CASSPDRSGYTF

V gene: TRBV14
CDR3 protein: CASSQDPGGLNTEAFF

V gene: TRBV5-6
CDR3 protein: CASSLYGTGYSPLHF

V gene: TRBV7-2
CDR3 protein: CASSLTSLETQYF

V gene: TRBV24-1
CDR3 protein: CATSEGQGYQETQYF

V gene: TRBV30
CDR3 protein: CASPLAGSTDTQYF